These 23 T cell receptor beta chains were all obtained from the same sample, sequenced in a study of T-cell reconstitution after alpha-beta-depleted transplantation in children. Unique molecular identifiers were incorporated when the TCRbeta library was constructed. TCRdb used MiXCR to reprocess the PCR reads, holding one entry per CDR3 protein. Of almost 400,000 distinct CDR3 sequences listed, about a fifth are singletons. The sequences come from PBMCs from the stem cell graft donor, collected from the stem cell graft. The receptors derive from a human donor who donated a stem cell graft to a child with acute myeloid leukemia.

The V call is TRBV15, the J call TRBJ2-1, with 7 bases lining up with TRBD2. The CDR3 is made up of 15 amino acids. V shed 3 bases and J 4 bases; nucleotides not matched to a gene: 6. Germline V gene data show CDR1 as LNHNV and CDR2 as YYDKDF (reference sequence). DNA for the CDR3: TGTGCCACCAGCAGGGCGCTAGCGGCTTACAATGAGCAGTTCTTC. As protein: CATSRALAAYNEQFF. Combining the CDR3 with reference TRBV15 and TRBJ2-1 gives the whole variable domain DAMVIQNPRYQVTQFGKPVTLSCSQTLNHNVMYWYQQKSSQAPKLLFHYYDKDFNNEADTPDNFQSRRPNTSFCFLDIRSPGLGDTAMYLCATSRALAAYNEQFFGPGTRLTVL.

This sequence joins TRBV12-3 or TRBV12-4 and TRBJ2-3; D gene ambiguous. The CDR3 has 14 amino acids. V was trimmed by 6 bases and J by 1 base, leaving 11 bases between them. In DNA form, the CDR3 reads TGTGCCAGCAGATCCACCCTCGGCACAGATACGCAGTATTTT. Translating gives CASRSTLGTDTQYF.

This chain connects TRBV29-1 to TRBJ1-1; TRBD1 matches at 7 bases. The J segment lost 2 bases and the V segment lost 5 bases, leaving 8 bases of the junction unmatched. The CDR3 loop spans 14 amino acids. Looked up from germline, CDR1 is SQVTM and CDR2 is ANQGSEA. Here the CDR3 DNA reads TGCAGCGTTATACTAGGGACAGCCAACACTGAAGCTTTCTTT. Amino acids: CSVILGTANTEAFF.

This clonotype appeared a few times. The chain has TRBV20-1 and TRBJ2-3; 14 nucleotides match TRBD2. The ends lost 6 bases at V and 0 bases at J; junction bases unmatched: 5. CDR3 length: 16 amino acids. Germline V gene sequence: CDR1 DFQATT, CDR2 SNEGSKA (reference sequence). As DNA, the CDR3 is TGCAGTGCCACGGGACTAGCGGGAGTCAGCACAGATACGCAGTATTTT. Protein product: CSATGLAGVSTDTQYF.

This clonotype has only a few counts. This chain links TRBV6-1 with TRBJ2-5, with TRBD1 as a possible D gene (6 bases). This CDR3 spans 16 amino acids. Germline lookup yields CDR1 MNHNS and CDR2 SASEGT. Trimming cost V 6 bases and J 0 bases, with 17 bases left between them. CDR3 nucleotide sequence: TGTGCCAGCAGCGCCCTCCGGACAGTGTACCAAGAGACCCAGTACTTC. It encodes CASSALRTVYQETQYF.

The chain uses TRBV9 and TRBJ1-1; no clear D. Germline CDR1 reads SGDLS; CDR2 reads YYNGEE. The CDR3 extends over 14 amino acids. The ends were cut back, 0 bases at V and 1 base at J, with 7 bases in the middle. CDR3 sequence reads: CASSVEGGNTEAFF. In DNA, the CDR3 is TGTGCCAGCAGCGTAGAAGGCGGGAACACTGAAGCTTTCTTT.

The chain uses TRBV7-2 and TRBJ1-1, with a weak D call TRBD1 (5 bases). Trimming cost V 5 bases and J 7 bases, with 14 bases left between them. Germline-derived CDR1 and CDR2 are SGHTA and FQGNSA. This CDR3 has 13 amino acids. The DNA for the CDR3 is TGTGCCAGCAGCCAACTGCAGGGAATTGAAGCTTTCTTT. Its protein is CASSQLQGIEAFF.

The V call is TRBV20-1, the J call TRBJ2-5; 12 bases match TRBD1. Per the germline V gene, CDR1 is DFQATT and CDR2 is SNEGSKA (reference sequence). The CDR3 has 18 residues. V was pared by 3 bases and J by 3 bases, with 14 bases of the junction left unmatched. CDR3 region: CSARRDGTGGGGEETQYF. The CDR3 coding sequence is TGCAGTGCTAGGAGAGACGGGACAGGGGGCGGAGGAGAAGAGACCCAGTACTTC.

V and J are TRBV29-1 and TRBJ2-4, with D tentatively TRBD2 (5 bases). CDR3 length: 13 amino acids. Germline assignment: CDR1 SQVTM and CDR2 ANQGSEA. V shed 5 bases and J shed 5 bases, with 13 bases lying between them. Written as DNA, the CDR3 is TGCAGCGTTATGAGTAGCGAGCAAAACATTCAGTACTTC. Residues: CSVMSSEQNIQYF.

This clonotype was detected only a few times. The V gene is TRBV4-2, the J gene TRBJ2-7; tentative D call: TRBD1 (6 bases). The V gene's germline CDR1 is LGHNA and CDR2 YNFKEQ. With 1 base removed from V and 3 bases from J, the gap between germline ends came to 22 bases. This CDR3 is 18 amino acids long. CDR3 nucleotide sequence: TGTGCCAGCAGCCAAGTTTCTTTTGGAGCAGGGGCCAACTACGAGCAGTACTTC. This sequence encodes CASSQVSFGAGANYEQYF.

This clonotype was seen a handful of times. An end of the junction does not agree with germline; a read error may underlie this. This CDR3 is CASSDVTGRVF. Written as DNA, the CDR3 is TGTGCCAGCAGTGATGTAACGGGCAGGGTGTTT. J is TRBJ2-3 and V is TRBV6-2 or TRBV6-3; tentative D call: TRBD1 (5 bases). Germline V gene lookup returns CDR1 MNHEY and CDR2 SVGEGT. There are 11 residues in the CDR3.

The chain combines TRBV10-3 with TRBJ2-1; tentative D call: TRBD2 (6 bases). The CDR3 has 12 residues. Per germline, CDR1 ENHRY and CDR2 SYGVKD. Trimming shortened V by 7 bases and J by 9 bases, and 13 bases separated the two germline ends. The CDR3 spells CAIKEGGGEQFF. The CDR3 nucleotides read TGTGCCATCAAGGAGGGCGGAGGTGAGCAGTTCTTC.

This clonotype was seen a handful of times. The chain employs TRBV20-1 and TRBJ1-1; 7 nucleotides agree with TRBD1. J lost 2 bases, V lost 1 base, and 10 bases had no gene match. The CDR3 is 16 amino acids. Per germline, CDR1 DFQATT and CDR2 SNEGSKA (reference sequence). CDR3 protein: CSARAKRRQGNTEAFF. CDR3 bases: TGCAGTGCTAGAGCAAAACGACGACAGGGCAACACTGAAGCTTTCTTT.

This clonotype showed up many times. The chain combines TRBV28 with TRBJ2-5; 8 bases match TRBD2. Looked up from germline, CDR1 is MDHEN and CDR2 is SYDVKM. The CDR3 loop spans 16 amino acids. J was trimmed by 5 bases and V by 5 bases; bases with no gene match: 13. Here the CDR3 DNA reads TGTGCCAGCAGTCCCTCTTACGGGAGGGCCGGGGAGACCCAGTACTTC. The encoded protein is CASSPSYGRAGETQYF. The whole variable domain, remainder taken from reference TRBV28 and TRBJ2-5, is DVKVTQSSRYLVKRTGEKVFLECVQDMDHENMFWYRQDPGLGLRLIYFSYDVKMKEKGDIPEGYSVSREKKERFSLILESASTNQTSMYLCASSPSYGRAGETQYFGPGTRLLVL.

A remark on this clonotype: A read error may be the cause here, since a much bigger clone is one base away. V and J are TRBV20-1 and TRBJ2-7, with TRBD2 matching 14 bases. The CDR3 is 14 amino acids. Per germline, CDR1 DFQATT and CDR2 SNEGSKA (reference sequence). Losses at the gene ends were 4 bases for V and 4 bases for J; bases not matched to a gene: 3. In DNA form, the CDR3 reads TGCAGTGCTATGGGACTAGCGGGAGCTTACGAGCAGTACTTC. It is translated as CSAMGLAGAYEQYF.

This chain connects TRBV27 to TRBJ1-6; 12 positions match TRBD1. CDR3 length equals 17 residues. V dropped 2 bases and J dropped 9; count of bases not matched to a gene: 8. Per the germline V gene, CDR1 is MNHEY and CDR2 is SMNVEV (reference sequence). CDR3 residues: CASSLPKGQGAGSPLHF. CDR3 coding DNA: TGTGCCAGCAGTTTACCCAAGGGACAGGGGGCCGGTTCACCCCTCCACTTT.

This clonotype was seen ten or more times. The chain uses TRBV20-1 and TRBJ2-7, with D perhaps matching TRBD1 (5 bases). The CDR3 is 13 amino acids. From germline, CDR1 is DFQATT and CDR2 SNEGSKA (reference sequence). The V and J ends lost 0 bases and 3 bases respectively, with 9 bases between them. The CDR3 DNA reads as TGCAGTGCTAGAGACAGGGCCGACTACGAGCAGTACTTC. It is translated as CSARDRADYEQYF.

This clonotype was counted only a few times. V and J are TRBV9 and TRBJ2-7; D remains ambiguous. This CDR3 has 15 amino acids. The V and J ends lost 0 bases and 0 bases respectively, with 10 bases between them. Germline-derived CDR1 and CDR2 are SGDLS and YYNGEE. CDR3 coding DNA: TGTGCCAGCAGCGTAGATGAGGTCCCCTCCTACGAGCAGTACTTC. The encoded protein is CASSVDEVPSYEQYF.

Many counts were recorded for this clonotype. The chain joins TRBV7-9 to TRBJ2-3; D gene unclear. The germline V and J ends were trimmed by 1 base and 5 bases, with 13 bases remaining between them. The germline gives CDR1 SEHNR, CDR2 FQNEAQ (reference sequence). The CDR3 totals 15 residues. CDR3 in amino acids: CASSLEASFIDTQYF. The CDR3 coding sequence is TGTGCCAGCAGCTTAGAAGCTAGTTTTATAGATACGCAGTATTTT.

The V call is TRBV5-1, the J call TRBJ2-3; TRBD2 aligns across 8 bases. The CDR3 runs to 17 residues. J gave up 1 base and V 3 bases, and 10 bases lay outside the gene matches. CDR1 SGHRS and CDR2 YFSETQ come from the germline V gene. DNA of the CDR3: TGCGCCAGCAGCTCGTCTAGCTTAGCGGGGCGCACAGATACGCAGTATTTT. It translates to CASSSSSLAGRTDTQYF.

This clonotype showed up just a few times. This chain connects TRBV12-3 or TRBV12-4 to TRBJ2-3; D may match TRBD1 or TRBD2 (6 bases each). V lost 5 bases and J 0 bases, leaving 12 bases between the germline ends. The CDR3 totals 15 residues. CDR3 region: CASSPGGPSTDTQYF. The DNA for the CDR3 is TGTGCCAGCAGTCCCGGGGGCCCTAGCACAGATACGCAGTATTTT.

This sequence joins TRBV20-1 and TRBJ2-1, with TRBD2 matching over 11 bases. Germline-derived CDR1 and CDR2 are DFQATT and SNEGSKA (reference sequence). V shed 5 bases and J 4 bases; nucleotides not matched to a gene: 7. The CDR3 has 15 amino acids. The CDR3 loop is CSAQTSGRRYNEQFF. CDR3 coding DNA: TGCAGTGCTCAAACTAGCGGGAGACGTTACAATGAGCAGTTCTTC.

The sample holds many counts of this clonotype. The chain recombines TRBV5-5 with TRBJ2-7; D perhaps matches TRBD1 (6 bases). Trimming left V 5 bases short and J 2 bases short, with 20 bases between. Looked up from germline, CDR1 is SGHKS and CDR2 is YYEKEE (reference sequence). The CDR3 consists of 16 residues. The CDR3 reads CASSSLGGGTTYEQYF. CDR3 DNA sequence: TGTGCCAGCAGTTCCCTTGGGGGCGGCACCACCTACGAGCAGTACTTC.